These T cell receptor beta chains were read from a single sample in a study of cytomegalovirus exposure and HLA in healthy donors. The assay was immunoSEQ multiplex PCR, and TCRdb's table has in-frame clones only and misses some. The repertoire holds about 91,000 clones, with about two thirds as singletons. Specimen: PBMCs. All receptors come from a human donor in good health. CDR3s include the opening cysteine and the closing phenylalanine or tryptophan. A D gene is named only where the DNA matches it firmly. Not every row has a clone size; where given, it reads once, few, many or a size class.

>TRBJ2-2|NA|TRBV6-5|NA
CASSYRRGGELFF
TGTGCCAGCAGTTACCGGAGGGGCGGGGAGCTGTTTTTT
>TRBJ1-4|NA|TRBV2|NA
CASSRAGGTNEKLFF
TGTGCCAGCAGCCGAGCGGGGGGAACTAATGAAAAACTGTTTTTT
>TRBJ2-2|NA|TRBV7-7|TRBD2
CASSLSSGGDTTGELFF
TGTGCCAGCAGCTTAAGTAGCGGGGGGGATACAACCGGGGAGCTGTTTTTT
>TRBJ1-1|NA|TRBV7-9|NA
CASSSQGNTEAFF
TGTGCCAGCAGCTCACAGGGGAACACTGAAGCTTTCTTT
>TRBJ2-7|NA|TRBV5-1|NA
CASSLRGGPLLSYEQYF
TGCGCCAGCAGCTTGCGTGGAGGACCTCTCCTCTCCTACGAGCAGTACTTC
>TRBJ2-2|few|TRBV30|NA
CAWSVRQLRPNTGELFF
TGTGCCTGGAGTGTCCGACAGCTTAGGCCGAACACCGGGGAGCTGTTTTTT
>TRBJ1-2|NA|TRBV6-6|NA
CASSYGGVSGYTF
TGTGCCAGCAGTTACGGGGGGGTGAGTGGCTACACCTTC
>TRBJ2-3|NA|TRBV7-3|NA
CASSRFGGQDTQYF
TGTGCCAGCAGCCGGTTCGGGGGGCAAGATACGCAGTATTTT
>TRBJ2-2|NA|TRBV4-3|TRBD2
CASSLLAGGNLGGELFF
TGCGCCAGCAGCCTATTAGCGGGGGGCAATCTAGGCGGGGAGCTGTTTTTT
>TRBJ2-7|NA|TRBV7-2|TRBD1
CASSLEDRAYEQYF
TGTGCCAGCAGCTTAGAGGACAGGGCCTACGAGCAGTACTTC
>TRBJ1-2|NA|TRBV5-1|NA
CASSLERFYGYTF
TGCGCCAGCAGCTTAGAGAGATTCTATGGCTACACCTTC
>TRBJ2-2|NA|TRBV19|NA
CASSPGTGMSTGELFF
TGTGCCAGTAGTCCCGGAACAGGGATGAGCACCGGGGAGCTGTTTTTT
>TRBJ2-3|few|TRBV30|NA
CAWSVGNTQYF
TGTGCCTGGAGTGTCGGGAATACGCAGTATTTT
>TRBJ1-6|NA|TRBV27|TRBD1
CASSHGQVSPLHF
TGTGCCAGCAGTCACGGACAGGTTTCACCCCTCCACTTT
>TRBJ2-5|NA|TRBV11-1|NA
CASSLGLQETQYF
TGTGCCAGCAGCTTAGGGCTCCAGGAGACCCAGTACTTC
>TRBJ2-1|few|TRBV5-6|TRBD2
CASRTAGEYNEQFF
TGTGCCAGCAGGACAGCGGGGGAATACAATGAGCAGTTCTTC
>TRBJ1-6|NA|TRBV27|TRBD1
CASSSPGQGGGSYNSPLHF
TGTGCCAGCAGTTCCCCGGGACAGGGGGGGGGCTCCTATAATTCACCCCTCCACTTT
>TRBJ2-7|NA|TRBV27|TRBD2
CASSLGGLEPREQYF
TGTGCCAGCAGTTTGGGGGGGTTGGAACCTCGCGAGCAGTACTTC
>TRBJ1-6|NA|TRBV4-1|TRBD1
CASSQEGTGASPLHF
TGCGCCAGCAGCCAAGAGGGGACAGGGGCTTCACCCCTCCACTTT
>TRBJ2-3|NA|TRBV25-1|TRBD1
CASSPDRDPPMSTDTQYF
TGTGCCAGCAGTCCCGACAGGGACCCCCCTATGAGCACAGATACGCAGTATTTT
>TRBJ2-1|NA|TRBV7-3|NA
CASSLVGGTVRNEQFF
TGTGCCAGCAGCTTAGTCGGAGGAACAGTTCGGAATGAGCAGTTCTTC
>TRBJ1-2|NA|TRBV30|NA
CAWSLSLASYGYTF
TGTGCCTGGAGTCTAAGCTTAGCCAGCTATGGCTACACCTTC
>TRBJ1-2|NA|TRBV7-3|TRBD1
CASSLDRGYGYTF
TGTGCCAGCAGCTTGGACAGGGGCTATGGCTACACCTTC
>TRBJ1-1|NA|TRBV29-1|NA
CSVVSWDTEQGAFF
TGCAGCGTTGTTAGTTGGGACACCGAACAGGGAGCTTTCTTT
>TRBJ2-2|few|TRBV2|NA
CASSEQDTGELFF
TGTGCCAGCAGTGAGCAGGACACCGGGGAGCTGTTTTTT
>TRBJ2-7|NA|TRBV6-6|NA
CASGQQGSHEQYF
TGTGCCAGCGGGCAACAGGGTTCGCACGAGCAGTACTTC
>TRBJ1-6|NA|TRBV5-4|NA
CASSLAPGESSPLHF
TGTGCCAGCAGCTTGGCCCCAGGGGAATCGTCACCCCTCCACTTT
>TRBJ2-1|NA|TRBV10-3|TRBD1
CASRQGTTEQFF
TGTGCCAGCCGACAGGGGACCACTGAGCAGTTCTTC
>TRBJ2-7|once|TRBV25-1|NA
CASSGRTRQDYEQYF
TGTGCCAGCAGTGGGAGGACCCGACAGGACTACGAGCAGTACTTC
>TRBJ1-3|few|TRBV19|TRBD1
CASSRQGLSSGNTIYF
TGTGCCAGTAGCCGACAGGGGTTGAGTTCTGGAAACACCATATATTTT
>TRBJ1-5|NA|TRBV19|NA
CASSKTRDWGLLSNQPQHF
TGTGCCAGTAGTAAGACGCGGGACTGGGGGTTATTGAGCAATCAGCCCCAGCATTTT
>TRBJ1-1|NA|TRBV7-2|NA
CASSLSTRWNTEAFF
TGTGCCAGCAGCTTAAGCACCCGGTGGAACACTGAAGCTTTCTTT
>TRBJ2-7|few|TRBV14|NA
CASSQELAYEQYF
TGTGCCAGCAGCCAAGAACTTGCCTACGAGCAGTACTTC
>TRBJ2-2|NA|TRBV30|TRBD2
CAWSVLAGGPGELFF
TGTGCCTGGAGTGTACTAGCGGGGGGGCCCGGGGAGCTGTTTTTT
>TRBJ1-5|NA|TRBV5-1|TRBD1
CASSFQGGGPQHF
TGCGCCAGCAGCTTTCAGGGGGGAGGGCCCCAGCATTTT
>TRBJ1-5|NA|TRBV29-1|NA
CSYTGLGNQPQHF
TGCAGCTATACAGGTTTGGGCAATCAGCCCCAGCATTTT
>TRBJ1-2|NA|TRBV2|NA
CASSRDSPGYTF
TGTGCCAGCAGTCGCGACAGTCCCGGCTACACCTTC
>TRBJ1-2|NA|TRBV5-1|NA
CASTTTGGYGYTF
TGCGCCAGCACCACCACCGGGGGGTATGGCTACACCTTC
>TRBJ2-5|NA|TRBV5-5|TRBD2
CASSTLSGAETQYF
TGTGCCAGCAGCACTCTTAGCGGGGCGGAGACCCAGTACTTC
>TRBJ1-2|NA|TRBV6-5|NA
CASSYSLRGLTGGYTF
TGTGCCAGCAGTTACTCATTAAGGGGACTTACCGGTGGCTACACCTTC
>TRBJ2-1|few|TRBV29-1|TRBD2
CSVEDPYRAGGYNEQFF
TGCAGCGTTGAAGACCCCTATAGAGCGGGGGGTTACAATGAGCAGTTCTTC
>TRBJ1-2|NA|TRBV7-2|NA
CASSQGRQNYGYTF
TGTGCCAGCAGCCAGGGGCGGCAGAACTATGGCTACACCTTC
>TRBJ2-1|NA|TRBV9|TRBD1
CASSPGTGGFYNEQFF
TGTGCCAGCAGCCCAGGGACAGGGGGATTCTACAATGAGCAGTTCTTC